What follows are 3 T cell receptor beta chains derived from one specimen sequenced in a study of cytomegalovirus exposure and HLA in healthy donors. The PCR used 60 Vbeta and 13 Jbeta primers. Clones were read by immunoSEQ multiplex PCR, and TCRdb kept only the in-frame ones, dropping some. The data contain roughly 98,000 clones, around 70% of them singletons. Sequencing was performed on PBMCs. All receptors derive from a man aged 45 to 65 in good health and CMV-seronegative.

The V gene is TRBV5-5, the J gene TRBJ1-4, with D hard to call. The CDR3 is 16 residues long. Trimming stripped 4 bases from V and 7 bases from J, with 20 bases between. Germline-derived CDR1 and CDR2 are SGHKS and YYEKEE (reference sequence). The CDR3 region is CASSPPTRGGSEKLFF. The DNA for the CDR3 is TGTGCCAGCAGCCCTCCTACCCGGGGAGGGAGTGAAAAACTGTTTTTT. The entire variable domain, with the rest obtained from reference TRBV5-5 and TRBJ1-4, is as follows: DAGVTQSPTHLIKTRGQQVTLRCSPISGHKSVSWYQQVLGQGPQFIFQYYEKEERGRGNFPDRFSARQFPNYSSELNVNALLLGDSALYLCASSPPTRGGSEKLFFGSGTQLSVL.

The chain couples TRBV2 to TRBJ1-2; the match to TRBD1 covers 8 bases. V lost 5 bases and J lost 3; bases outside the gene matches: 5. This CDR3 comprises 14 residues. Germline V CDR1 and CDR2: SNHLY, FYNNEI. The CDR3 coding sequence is TGTGCCAGCAGTCTCAGGGGGCCTTACTATGGCTACACCTTC. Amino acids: CASSLRGPYYGYTF.

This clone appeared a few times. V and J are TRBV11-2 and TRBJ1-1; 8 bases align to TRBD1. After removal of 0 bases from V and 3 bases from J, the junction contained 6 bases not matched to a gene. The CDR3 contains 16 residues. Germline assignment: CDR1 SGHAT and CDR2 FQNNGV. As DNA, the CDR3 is TGTGCCAGCAGCTTAGACCAGGGGGCTTATGACACTGAAGCTTTCTTT. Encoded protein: CASSLDQGAYDTEAFF.